This TCR beta chain was identified in a study of cytomegalovirus exposure and HLA in healthy donors (TCRdb year 2017). General notes on the study: An earlier analysis of approximately 550 of the donors reported approximately 300 Gb of sequence data and 117 million unique TCR beta sequences from about 180 million T cells. Approximately 300 gigabases of sequencing data and approximately 91 million unique TCR sequences made up an early release that covered around 640 HLA-typed donors. Of the 300 to 450 genotyped donors, less than 85% were placed in the genetic ancestry cluster associated with self-reported Caucasian donors. The study was designed to test whether signatures of past pathogen exposure could be identified by cataloging public T cell receptors. The study profiled the T cell repertoires of 666 subjects by immunosequencing and related them to cytomegalovirus serostatus. In addition to the first cohort of 666 subjects, a separate validation cohort of around 110 different subjects was used. To predict cytomegalovirus infection status, the study combined high-throughput TCR immunosequencing, statistical association of individual TCRs with disease status, and machine learning. In a later analysis, previously published TCR beta repertoires from fewer than 750 donors were re-analyzed and high-resolution HLA genotyping was added so that TCR occurrence patterns could be studied. Rather than using new phenotypic data, the later analysis identified candidate immune exposures from TCR beta sequences and from how often those sequences occurred across donors. An earlier analysis of 587 of the donors used high-throughput TCR beta sequencing to judge whether each TCR beta V gene segment behaved as functional or pseudogenic. Alongside the repertoire data, information on donor age, sex, ethnicity and CMV serostatus was compiled. A later genetic analysis took genome-wide SNP genotypes for about three fifths of the roughly 700 donors and used that subset as a discovery cohort. All discovery cohort repertoires had been generated using a single sequencing platform. HLA typing included class I and class II loci at four-digit resolution. The number of donors typed differed by locus, with roughly 620-630 for A, B, C, DRB1 and DQB1, roughly 520 for DQA1, 606 for DPA1, and some 440 for DPB1. Because of strong linkage in the cohort, 4 to 6 DR-DQ haplotypes were treated as single units for association and clustering. Among roughly 370 genotyped donors of the cohort, an average of around 240,000 unique TCR beta nucleotide sequences were sequenced per donor, 15% to 20% of them non-productive.

The library came from the immunoSEQ multiplex PCR assay. For the multiplex PCR, a mixture combining 60 forward primers for TCR Vbeta segments and 13 reverse primers for TCR Jbeta segments was used. Amplification of the CDR3 region of rearranged TCR beta genes was performed with a multiplex PCR assay on genomic DNA. Amplified TCR beta libraries were sequenced as 87-base-pair reads on the Illumina HiSeq System. The paper's data handling went like this. In a later analysis, some 80 million unique TCR beta chains were counted across the roughly 610 repertoires, and about 9.9 million of these chains were shared by at least two donors. A nearest-neighbor algorithm error-corrected the raw reads and collapsed the reads into unique sequences, merging closely related sequences to remove PCR and sequencing errors. V, D and J gene segments were assigned by aligning CDR3 sequences to IMGT reference sequences. Each retained sequence needed at least a six-nucleotide match to both a V gene segment and a J gene segment. A rearrangement counted as productive if the CDR3 had no stop codons and remained in frame with V and J, and every other rearrangement counted as non-productive. Following IMGT convention, CDR3 was defined as the stretch from the second conserved V-encoded cysteine to the conserved J-encoded phenylalanine. The earlier analysis of fewer than 750 of the donors excluded sequences that lacked an unambiguous match to a single V gene segment. An earlier analysis of 587 of the donors classified V segments as functional when productive rearrangements were above 56.7% and as segregating when the standard deviation between donors was above 5%. A statistical classification framework was built to diagnose cytomegalovirus status from the catalog of TCR beta chain sequences. In a later analysis, TCR nucleotide sequences were compared against IMGT/GENE-DB human TR gene sequences so that V and J genes could be assigned. A later analysis assigned CDR3 sequences and most-parsimonious VDJ recombination scenarios with the TCRdist pipeline. In a later analysis, each TCR beta chain was defined by its CDR3 amino acid sequence together with its V-gene family, and reads lacking a unique V-gene family were excluded. A later analysis removed 500 to 600 highly shared, low-generation-probability nucleotide sequences to deal with suspected cross-contamination and a sequencing artifact. A later analysis calculated a clonal expansion index for each public chain from normalized within-repertoire ranks of inferred template counts. In a later analysis, generation probabilities were computed with a VDJ recombination model fitted to out-of-frame rearrangements, and the resulting probabilities were checked against IGoR. In a later analysis, hypergeometric tests were used to score TCR-TCR, TCR-HLA and TCR-CMV co-occurrence, with a repertoire-size bias correction applied to TCR pairs. To estimate false discovery rates, a later analysis permuted the HLA or CMV assignments 20 times. In a later analysis, co-occurring TCRs were grouped using DBSCAN, and TCRdist sequence similarity was added for clustering within HLA-allele-positive subsets. For co-occurrence clustering, repertoires with fewer than 30,000 or more than 120,000 public chains were excluded, along with five or six repertoires with anomalous nucleotide sharing. Sourced from immuneACCESS, this table was stored by TCRdb with only in-frame sequences that have V and J called. A share of the clones is absent; for the studies checked, an unresolved V gene accounts for under half, and the remainder has no known explanation. That table gives V, J and clone size, and the DNA gave D and trimming. The sample has about 180,000 clones on record, about three quarters of them singletons. About 6.4% of the sample belongs to the ten largest clones.

The paper as a whole reports these results and caveats: According to the authors, the approach could potentially be generalized to other disease states and immunological phenotypes. The sequencing pipeline was judged likely to have produced a cluster of highly shared sequence variants as a technical artifact. Strong co-occurrence of HLA alleles, especially DR and DQ, made assigning TCR associations to individual alleles difficult. Roughly 17 rarely observed V segments, including chromosome 9 orphons, were excluded from the earlier analysis of approximately 500 of the donors because counts were too low. Immune exposure information for the cohort was limited to CMV serostatus. According to a later analysis, parvovirus B19, influenza, CMV and Epstein-Barr virus appeared linked to several top co-occurrence clusters. At a false discovery rate of 0.05, a later analysis linked under 20,000 TCR beta sequences to specific HLA alleles. A later analysis found that most CMV-associated TCR beta chains appeared HLA-restricted, with HLA associations seemingly driven largely by CMV exposure. The classifier was reported to diagnose cytomegalovirus status with high specificity and sensitivity in both the original cohort and the validation cohort. In an earlier analysis of some 640 of the donors, most TCR beta V segments were observed in productive rearrangements about 90% or about 30% of the time, broadly matching IMGT annotations. In the study, around 150 TCR beta chains were listed as associated with cytomegalovirus. Because some donors lacked HLA typing at each locus, the association tests relied only on the typed subset. The 87-base-pair reads could not distinguish some IMGT-functional V segments, including TRBV6-2 and TRBV6-3, so those segments were excluded. According to a later analysis, TCR association rates differed among HLA loci, with DRB1 alleles showing the most associated TCRs and HLA-C alleles showing the fewest. In a later analysis, HLA-associated TCR beta chains were found to be more clonally expanded and to have lower generation probabilities than equally common non-associated chains. Most TCR sequences were seen in very few donors, while some public TCRs were found in many individuals. In a later genetic analysis, a missense DCLRE1C variant was associated with V-gene and J-gene trimming of TCR beta chains, and the association was replicated in an independent cohort. Compared with the approximately 670-donor mean, donors in an Asian-associated ancestry cluster had fewer N-insertions in productive TCRs, according to a later genetic analysis. A few of the identified cytomegalovirus-associated TCR beta chains were confirmed in vitro to be specific for cytomegalovirus antigens. Only TCR beta chains were sequenced in this cohort, and the absence of alpha or paired-chain data limited detectable features. A further reported finding was that TCR beta sequences accurately predicted the HLA-A and HLA-B alleles for most subjects in the first cohort. The presence/absence analyses assumed that sequencing depth was roughly uniform across donors, and that assumption may not be true. Linkage disequilibrium might explain the correlated functional status among segregating V segments, but an unknown experimental factor could not be ruled out.

Trimmed from V: 5 bases; trimmed from J: 11 bases; junction bases lacking a gene match: 9. The CDR3 measures 13 amino acids from cysteine to phenylalanine. Only the CDR3 DNA is retained, 39 bases long and in frame from the first base. CDR1 and CDR2 were assigned from the germline V gene (reference sequence) as SEHNR and FQNEAQ. On this clone: The clone's antigen remains unknown. No quality values exist for individual bases; no much larger clone is one base distant.

In total, roughly 670 healthy bone marrow donors made up the cohort. All cohort members were sampled while nominally healthy, although unrecorded immune exposures were likely present. The donor was CMV seropositive and was included in the group of 250 to 300 seropositive cohort members. A peripheral blood sample was provided by each donor, and peripheral blood mononuclear cells were used for TCR beta sequencing. The Qiagen DNeasy Blood Extraction Kit was used to extract genomic DNA from the blood cell samples. This receptor was identified in a middle-aged man in good health and CMV-seropositive. Sequences were obtained from PBMCs. Recombination joined TRBV7-9 with TRBJ1-1, with 9 junctional bases fitting TRBD1. The sequenced DNA: TGTGCCAGCAGCCCAGGACAGGGGAGGTATGCTTTCTTT. It is translated as CASSPGQGRYAFF.